This T cell receptor (beta chain) was identified in a study of regulatory T cells in long-lasting Graves disease. Study summary: Duration of antithyroid drug therapy among newly diagnosed Graves' patients was under 3 months. Points from the study as a whole: Sampling was limited to peripheral blood rather than thyroid tissue.

Points on this clonotype: The antigen remains unidentified. The junction and the germline gene differ at one end; a read error may be behind it.

TCR beta libraries were built with iRepertoire HTBI primers and Arm-PCR of CDR3 regions. A single record per CDR3 protein comes from TCRdb applying MiXCR to the multiplex PCR reads. The data show roughly 610,000 distinct CDR3 sequences, with under 20% seen just once and more than 15% held by the top ten. Time point here: newly diagnosed GD, antithyroid drugs for less than 3 months. From PBMCs, RNA was extracted and then used to make the TCR library. It was an endocrinology department in Xi'an, China, that provided the patients. This CDR3 is 15 amino acids long. The germline V gene encodes CDR1 SGHRS and CDR2 YFSETQ. A further study also used this sample, focusing on T cells in Graves' hyperthyroidism and ophthalmopathy. That investigation notes: With the HTBI primer set, the TCR CDR3 went through a first round of RT-PCR.

The genes are TRBV5-1 and TRBJ2-7; D possibly uses TRBD1 or TRBD2 (5 bases each). The sequence was obtained from a woman aged 25 to 39 with Graves disease. This specimen consisted of peripheral blood mononuclear cells (PBMCs), obtained at new diagnosis, from a patient treated with antithyroid drugs. The DNA for the CDR3 is TGTGCCAGCAGCGCTTCCGGGACCTGGTTGGACGAGCAGTACTTC. Its protein is CASSASGTWLDEQYF.